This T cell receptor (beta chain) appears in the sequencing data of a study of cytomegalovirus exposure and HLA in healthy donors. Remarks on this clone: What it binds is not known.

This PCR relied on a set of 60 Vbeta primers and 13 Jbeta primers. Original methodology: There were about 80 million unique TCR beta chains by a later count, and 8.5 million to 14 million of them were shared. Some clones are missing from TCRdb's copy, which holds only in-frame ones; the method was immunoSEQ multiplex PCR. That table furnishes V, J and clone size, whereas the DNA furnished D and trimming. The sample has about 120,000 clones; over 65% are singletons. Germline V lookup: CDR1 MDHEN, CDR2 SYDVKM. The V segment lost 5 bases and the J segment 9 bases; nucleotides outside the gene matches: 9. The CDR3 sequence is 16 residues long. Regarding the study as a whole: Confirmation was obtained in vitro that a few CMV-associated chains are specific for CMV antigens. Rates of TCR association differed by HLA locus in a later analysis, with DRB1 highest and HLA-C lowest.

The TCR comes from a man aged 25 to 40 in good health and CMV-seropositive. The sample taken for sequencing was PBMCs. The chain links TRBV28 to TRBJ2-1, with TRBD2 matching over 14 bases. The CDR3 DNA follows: TGTGCCAGCAGTCCAGGGACTAGCGGGAGTTGGGGTGAGCAGTTCTTC. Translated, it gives CASSPGTSGSWGEQFF.